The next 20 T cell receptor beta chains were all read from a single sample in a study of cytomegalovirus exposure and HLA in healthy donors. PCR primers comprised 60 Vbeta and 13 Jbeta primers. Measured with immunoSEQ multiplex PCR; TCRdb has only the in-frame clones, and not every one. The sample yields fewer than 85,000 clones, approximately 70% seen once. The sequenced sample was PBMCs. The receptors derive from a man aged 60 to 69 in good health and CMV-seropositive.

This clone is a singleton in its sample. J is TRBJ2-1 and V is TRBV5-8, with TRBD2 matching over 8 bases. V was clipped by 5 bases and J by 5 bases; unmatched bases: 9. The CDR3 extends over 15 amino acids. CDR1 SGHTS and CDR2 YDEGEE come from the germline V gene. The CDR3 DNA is TGTGCCAGCAGACCCCGGGGGGGGGTGAACAATGAGCAGTTCTTC. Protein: CASRPRGGVNNEQFF.

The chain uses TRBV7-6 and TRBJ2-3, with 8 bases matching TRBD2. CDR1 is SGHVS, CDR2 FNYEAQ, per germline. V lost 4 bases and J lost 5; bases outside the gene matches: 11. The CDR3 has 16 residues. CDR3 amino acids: CASSYRYSGELDTQYF. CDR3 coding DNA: TGTGCCAGCAGCTATCGGTATAGCGGGGAATTAGATACGCAGTATTTT.

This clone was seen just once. The CDR3 nucleotides are TGTGCCAGCAGCGTTAGCGGGGGGCCAGATACGCAGTATTTT. This codes for CASSVSGGPDTQYF. V gene TRBV9 combines with J gene TRBJ2-3, with 10 bases lining up with TRBD2. Looked up from germline, CDR1 is SGDLS and CDR2 is YYNGEE. This CDR3 has 14 amino acids. The junction had 1 base not matched to a gene; V was cut back by 2 bases and J by 4 bases.

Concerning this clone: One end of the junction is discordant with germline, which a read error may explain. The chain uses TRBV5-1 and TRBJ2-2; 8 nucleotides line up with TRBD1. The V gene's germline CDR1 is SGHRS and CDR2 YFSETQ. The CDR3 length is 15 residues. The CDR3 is CAGSLDRAYTGELFF. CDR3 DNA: TGCGCCGGCAGCCTGGACAGGGCTTACACCGGGGAGCTGTTTTTT.

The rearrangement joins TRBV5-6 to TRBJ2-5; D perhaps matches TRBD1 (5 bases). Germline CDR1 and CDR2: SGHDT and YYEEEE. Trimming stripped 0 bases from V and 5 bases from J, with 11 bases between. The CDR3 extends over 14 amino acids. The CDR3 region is CASSLEAGSETQYF. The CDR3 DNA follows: TGTGCCAGCAGCTTGGAGGCAGGGTCGGAGACCCAGTACTTC.

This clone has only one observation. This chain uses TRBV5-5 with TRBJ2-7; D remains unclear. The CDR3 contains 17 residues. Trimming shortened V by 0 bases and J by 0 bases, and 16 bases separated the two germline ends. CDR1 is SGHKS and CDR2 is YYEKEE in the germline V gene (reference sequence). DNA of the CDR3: TGTGCCAGCAGCTTGGCCATACGCACCCACAGCTCCTACGAGCAGTACTTC. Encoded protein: CASSLAIRTHSSYEQYF. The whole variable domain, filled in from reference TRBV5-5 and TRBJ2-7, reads DAGVTQSPTHLIKTRGQQVTLRCSPISGHKSVSWYQQVLGQGPQFIFQYYEKEERGRGNFPDRFSARQFPNYSSELNVNALLLGDSALYLCASSLAIRTHSSYEQYFGPGTRLTVT.

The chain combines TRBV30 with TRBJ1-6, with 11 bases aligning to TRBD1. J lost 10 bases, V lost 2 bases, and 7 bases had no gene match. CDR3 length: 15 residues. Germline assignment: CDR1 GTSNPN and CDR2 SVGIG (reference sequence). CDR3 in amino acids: CAWSPGTGGRSPLHF. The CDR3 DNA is TGTGCCTGGAGTCCCGGGACAGGGGGTCGGTCACCCCTCCACTTT.

The CDR3 loop is CASSDVAVNEQFF. In nucleotides, the CDR3 is TGTGCCAGCAGTGACGTTGCGGTTAATGAGCAGTTCTTC. V usage is TRBV6-4 and J usage is TRBJ2-1; D not certain. The length of the CDR3 is 13 residues. Trimming removed 2 bases from V and 7 bases from J, with 9 bases in between. In germline, CDR1 is MRHNA, CDR2 SNTAGT.

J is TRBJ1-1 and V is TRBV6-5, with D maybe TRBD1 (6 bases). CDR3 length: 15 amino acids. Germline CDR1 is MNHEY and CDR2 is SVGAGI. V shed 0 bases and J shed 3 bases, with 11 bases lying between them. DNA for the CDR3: TGTGCCAGCAGTTACTCGACGAAGGGGGACACTGAAGCTTTCTTT. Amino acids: CASSYSTKGDTEAFF.

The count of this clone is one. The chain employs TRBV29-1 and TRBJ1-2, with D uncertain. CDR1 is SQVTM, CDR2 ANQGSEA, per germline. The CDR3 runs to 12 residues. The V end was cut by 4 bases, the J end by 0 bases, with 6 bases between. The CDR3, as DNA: TGCAGCGTTGCCGGGGCTAACTATGGCTACACCTTC. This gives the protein CSVAGANYGYTF.

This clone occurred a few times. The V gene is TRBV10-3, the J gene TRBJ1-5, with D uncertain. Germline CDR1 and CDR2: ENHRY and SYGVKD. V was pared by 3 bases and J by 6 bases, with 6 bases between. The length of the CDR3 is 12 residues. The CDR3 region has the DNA TGTGCCATCAGTGATAGCGGTCAGCCCCAGCATTTT. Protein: CAISDSGQPQHF.

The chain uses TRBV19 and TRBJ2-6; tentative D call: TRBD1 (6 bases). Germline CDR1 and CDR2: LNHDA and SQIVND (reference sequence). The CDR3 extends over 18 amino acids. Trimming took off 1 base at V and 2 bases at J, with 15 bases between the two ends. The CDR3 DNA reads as TGTGCCAGTAGTATAGGGATACAGGGTGGCCCTGGGGCCAACGTCCTGACTTTC. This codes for CASSIGIQGGPGANVLTF.

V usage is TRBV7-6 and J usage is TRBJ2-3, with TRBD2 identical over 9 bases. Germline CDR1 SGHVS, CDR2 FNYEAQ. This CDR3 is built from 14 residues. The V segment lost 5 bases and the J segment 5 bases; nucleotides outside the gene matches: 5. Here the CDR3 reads CASSPLAGEDTQYF. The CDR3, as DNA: TGTGCCAGCAGCCCCTTAGCGGGGGAAGATACGCAGTATTTT.

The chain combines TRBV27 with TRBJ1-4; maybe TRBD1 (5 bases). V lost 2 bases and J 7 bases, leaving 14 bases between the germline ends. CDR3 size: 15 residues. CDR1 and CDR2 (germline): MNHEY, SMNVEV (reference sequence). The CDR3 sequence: CASSLGGSGIEKLFF. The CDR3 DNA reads TGTGCCAGCAGTTTAGGGGGGAGCGGGATTGAAAAACTGTTTTTT.

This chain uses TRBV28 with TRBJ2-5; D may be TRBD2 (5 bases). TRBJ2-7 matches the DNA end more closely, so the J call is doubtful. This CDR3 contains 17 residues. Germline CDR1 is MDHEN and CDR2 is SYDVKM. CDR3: CASSLGIEGAEAYEQYF. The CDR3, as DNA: TGTGCCAGCAGTTTAGGGATCGAGGGAGCGGAGGCCTACGAGCAGTACTTC.

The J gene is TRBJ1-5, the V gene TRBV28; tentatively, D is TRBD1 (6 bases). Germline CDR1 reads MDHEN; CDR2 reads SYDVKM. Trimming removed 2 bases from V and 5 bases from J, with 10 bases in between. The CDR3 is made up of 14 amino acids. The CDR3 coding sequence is TGTGCCAGCAGTTTAGACAGGTTGCATCAGCCCCAGCATTTT. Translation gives CASSLDRLHQPQHF.

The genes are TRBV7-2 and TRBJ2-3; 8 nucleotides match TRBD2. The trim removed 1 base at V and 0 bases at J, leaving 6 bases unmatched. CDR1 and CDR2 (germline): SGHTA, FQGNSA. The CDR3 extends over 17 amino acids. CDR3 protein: CASSLGYGGASTDTQYF. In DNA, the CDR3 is TGTGCCAGCAGCTTAGGATACGGGGGGGCCAGCACAGATACGCAGTATTTT. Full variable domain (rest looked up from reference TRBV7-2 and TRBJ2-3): GAGVSQSPSNKVTEKGKDVELRCDPISGHTALYWYRQSLGQGLEFLIYFQGNSAPDKSGLPSDRFSAERTGGSVSTLTIQRTQQEDSAVYLCASSLGYGGASTDTQYFGPGTRLTVL.

CDR3 coding DNA: TGTGCCAGCAGCGTCGGGGTCTCCTACGAGCAGTACTTC. It specifies CASSVGVSYEQYF. This chain joins TRBV2 and TRBJ2-7; tentative D call: TRBD2 (5 bases). The CDR3 is made up of 13 amino acids. Germline V gene sequence: CDR1 SNHLY, CDR2 FYNNEI. Deletions cut 6 bases from V and 0 bases from J, with 9 bases between.

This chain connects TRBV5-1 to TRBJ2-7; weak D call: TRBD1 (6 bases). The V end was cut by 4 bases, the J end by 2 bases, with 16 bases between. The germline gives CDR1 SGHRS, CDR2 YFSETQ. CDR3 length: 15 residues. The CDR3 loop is CASSRQERNPYEQYF. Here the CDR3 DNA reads TGCGCCAGCAGCCGACAGGAGCGGAATCCCTACGAGCAGTACTTC. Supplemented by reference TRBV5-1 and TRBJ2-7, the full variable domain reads KAGVTQTPRYLIKTRGQQVTLSCSPISGHRSVSWYQQTPGQGLQFLFEYFSETQRNKGNFPGRFSGRQFSNSRSEMNVSTLELGDSALYLCASSRQERNPYEQYFGPGTRLTVT.

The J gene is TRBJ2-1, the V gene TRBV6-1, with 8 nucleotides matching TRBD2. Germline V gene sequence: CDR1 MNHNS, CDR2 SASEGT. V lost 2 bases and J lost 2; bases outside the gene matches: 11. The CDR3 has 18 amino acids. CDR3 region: CASSEFLSWTSTYNEQFF. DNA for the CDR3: TGTGCCAGCAGTGAATTCTTATCTTGGACTAGCACCTACAATGAGCAGTTCTTC.